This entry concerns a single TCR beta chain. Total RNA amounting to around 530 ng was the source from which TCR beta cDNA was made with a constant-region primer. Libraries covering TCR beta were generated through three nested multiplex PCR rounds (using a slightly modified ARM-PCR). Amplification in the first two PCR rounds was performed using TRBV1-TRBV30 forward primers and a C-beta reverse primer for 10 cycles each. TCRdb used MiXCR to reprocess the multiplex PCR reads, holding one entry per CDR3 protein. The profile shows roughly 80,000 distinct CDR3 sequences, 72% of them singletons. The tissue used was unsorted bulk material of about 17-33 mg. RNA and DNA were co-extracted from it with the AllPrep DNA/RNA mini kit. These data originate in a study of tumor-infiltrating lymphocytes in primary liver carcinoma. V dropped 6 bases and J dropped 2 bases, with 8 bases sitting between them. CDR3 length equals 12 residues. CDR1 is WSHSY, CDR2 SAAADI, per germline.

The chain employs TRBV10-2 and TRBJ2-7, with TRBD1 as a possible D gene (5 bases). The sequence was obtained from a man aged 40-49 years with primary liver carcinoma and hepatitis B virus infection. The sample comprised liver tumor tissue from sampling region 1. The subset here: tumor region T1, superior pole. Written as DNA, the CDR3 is TGCGCCAGCAGGGACACCCCCTACGAGCAGTACTTC. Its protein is CASRDTPYEQYF.